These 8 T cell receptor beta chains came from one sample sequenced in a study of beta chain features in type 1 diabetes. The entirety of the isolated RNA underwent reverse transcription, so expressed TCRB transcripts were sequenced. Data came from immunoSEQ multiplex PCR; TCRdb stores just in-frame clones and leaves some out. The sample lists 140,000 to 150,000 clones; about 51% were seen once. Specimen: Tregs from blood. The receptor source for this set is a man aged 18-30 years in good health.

The CDR3 DNA follows: TGTGCCAGCAGCTTCCTCCATCAGCCCCAGCATTTT. Residues: CASSFLHQPQHF. The V gene is TRBV7-2, the J gene TRBJ1-5, with D unclear. Between the trimmed V and J ends, which lost 3 bases and 5 bases, there was a span of 5 bases. The CDR3 covers 12 residues. Per germline, CDR1 SGHTA and CDR2 FQGNSA.

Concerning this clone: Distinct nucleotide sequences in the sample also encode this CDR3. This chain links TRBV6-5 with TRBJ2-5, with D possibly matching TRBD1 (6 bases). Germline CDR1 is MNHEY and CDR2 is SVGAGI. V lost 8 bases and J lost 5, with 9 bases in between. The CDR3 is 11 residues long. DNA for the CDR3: TGTGCCAGCTCAAGGGGGGAGACCCAGTACTTC. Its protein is CASSRGETQYF.

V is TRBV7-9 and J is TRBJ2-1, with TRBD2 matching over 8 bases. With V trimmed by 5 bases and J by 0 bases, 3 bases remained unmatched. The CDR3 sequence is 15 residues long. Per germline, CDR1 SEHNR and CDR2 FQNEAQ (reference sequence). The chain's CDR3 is CASSILAASYNEQFF. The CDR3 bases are TGTGCCAGCAGCATACTAGCGGCCTCCTACAATGAGCAGTTCTTC. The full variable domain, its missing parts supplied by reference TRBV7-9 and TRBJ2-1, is DTGVSQNPRHKITKRGQNVTFRCDPISEHNRLYWYRQTLGQGPEFLTYFQNEAQLEKSRLLSDRFSAERPKGSFSTLEIQRTEQGDSAMYLCASSILAASYNEQFFGPGTRLTVL.

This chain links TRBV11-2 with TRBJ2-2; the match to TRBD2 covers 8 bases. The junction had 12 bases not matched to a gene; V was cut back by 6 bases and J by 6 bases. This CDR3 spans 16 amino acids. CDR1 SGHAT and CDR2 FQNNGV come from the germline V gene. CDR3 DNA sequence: TGTGCCAGCAGATCACCCCGGACTAGCTCCGCCGGGGAGCTGTTTTTT. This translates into CASRSPRTSSAGELFF. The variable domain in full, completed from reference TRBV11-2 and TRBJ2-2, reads EAGVAQSPRYKIIEKRQSVAFWCNPISGHATLYWYQQILGQGPKLLIQFQNNGVVDDSQLPKDRFSAERLKGVDSTLKIQPAKLEDSAVYLCASRSPRTSSAGELFFGEGSRLTVL.

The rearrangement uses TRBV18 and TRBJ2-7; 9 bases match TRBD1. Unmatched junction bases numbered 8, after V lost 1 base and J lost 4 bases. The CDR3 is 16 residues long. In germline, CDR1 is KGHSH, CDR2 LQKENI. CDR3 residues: CASSPRVRTGVYEQYF. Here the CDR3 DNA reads TGTGCCAGCTCACCACGGGTCAGGACAGGGGTATACGAGCAGTACTTC.

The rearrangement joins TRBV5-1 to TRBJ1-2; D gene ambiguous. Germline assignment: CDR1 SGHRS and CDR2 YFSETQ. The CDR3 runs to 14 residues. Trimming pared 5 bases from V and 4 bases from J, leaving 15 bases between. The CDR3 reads CASRPDIGGYGYTF. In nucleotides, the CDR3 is TGCGCCAGCAGGCCCGACATCGGAGGCTATGGCTACACCTTC. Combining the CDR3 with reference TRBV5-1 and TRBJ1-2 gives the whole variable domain KAGVTQTPRYLIKTRGQQVTLSCSPISGHRSVSWYQQTPGQGLQFLFEYFSETQRNKGNFPGRFSGRQFSNSRSEMNVSTLELGDSALYLCASRPDIGGYGYTFGSGTRLTVV.

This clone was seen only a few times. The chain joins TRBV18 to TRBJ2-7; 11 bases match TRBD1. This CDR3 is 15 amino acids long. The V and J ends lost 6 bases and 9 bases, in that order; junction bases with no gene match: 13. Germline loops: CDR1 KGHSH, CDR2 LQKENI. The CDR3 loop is CASSPMGTGGLPQYF. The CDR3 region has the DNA TGTGCCAGCTCCCCCATGGGGACAGGGGGGCTTCCGCAGTACTTC.

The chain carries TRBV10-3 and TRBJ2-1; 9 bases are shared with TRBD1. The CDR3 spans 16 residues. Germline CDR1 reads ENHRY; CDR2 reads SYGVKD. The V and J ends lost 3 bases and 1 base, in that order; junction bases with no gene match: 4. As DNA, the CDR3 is TGTGCCATCAGTGAAGGGACAGGGACTTCCTACAATGAGCAGTTCTTC. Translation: CAISEGTGTSYNEQFF.